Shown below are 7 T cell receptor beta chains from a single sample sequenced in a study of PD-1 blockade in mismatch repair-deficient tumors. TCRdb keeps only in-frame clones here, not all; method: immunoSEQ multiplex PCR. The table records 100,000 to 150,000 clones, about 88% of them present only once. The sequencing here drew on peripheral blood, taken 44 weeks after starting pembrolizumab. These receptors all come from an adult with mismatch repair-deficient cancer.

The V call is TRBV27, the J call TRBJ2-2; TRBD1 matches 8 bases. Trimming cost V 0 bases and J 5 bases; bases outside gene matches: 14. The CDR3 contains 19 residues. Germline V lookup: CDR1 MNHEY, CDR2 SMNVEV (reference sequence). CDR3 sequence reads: CASSLSAPLDRVLTGELFF. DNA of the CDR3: TGTGCCAGCAGTTTATCAGCCCCCCTGGACAGGGTTTTAACCGGGGAGCTGTTTTTT.

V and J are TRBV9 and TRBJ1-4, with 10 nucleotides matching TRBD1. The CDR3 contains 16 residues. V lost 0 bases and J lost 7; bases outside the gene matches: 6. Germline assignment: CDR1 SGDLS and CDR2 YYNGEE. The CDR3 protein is CASSVGDRGGVEKLFF. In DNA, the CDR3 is TGTGCCAGCAGCGTAGGGGACAGGGGTGGTGTTGAAAAACTGTTTTTT.

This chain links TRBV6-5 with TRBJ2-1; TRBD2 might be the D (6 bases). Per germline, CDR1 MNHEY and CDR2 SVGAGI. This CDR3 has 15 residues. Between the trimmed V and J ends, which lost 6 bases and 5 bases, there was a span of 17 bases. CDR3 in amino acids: CASSHAVAANNEQFF. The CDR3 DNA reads TGTGCCAGCAGCCACGCGGTAGCGGCTAACAATGAGCAGTTCTTC.

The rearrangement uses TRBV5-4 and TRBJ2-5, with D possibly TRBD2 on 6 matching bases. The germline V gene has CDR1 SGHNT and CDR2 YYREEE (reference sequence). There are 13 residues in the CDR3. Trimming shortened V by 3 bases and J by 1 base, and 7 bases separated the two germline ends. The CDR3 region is CASSWGGQETQYF. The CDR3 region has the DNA TGTGCCAGCAGCTGGGGAGGCCAAGAGACCCAGTACTTC. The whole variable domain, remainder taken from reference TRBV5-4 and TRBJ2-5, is ETGVTQSPTHLIKTRGQQVTLRCSSQSGHNTVSWYQQALGQGPQFIFQYYREEENGRGNFPPRFSGLQFPNYSSELNVNALELDDSALYLCASSWGGQETQYFGPGTRLLVL.

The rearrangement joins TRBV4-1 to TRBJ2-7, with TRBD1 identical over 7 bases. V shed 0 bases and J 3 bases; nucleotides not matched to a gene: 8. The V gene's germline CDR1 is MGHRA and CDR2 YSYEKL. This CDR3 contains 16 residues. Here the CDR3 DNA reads TGCGCCAGCAGCCAAGAAGGACAGGTGCCTAACTACGAGCAGTACTTC. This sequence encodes CASSQEGQVPNYEQYF.

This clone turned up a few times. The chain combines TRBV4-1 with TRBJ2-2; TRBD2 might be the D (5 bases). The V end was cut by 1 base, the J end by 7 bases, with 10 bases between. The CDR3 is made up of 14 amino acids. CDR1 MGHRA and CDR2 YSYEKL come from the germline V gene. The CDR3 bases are TGCGCCAGCAGCCAAGTTGTACGGGGCGGGGAGCTGTTTTTT. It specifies CASSQVVRGGELFF.

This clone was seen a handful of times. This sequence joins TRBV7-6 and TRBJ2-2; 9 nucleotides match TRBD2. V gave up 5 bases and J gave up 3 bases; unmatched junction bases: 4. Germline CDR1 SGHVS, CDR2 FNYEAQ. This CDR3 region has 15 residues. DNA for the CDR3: TGTGCCAGCAGCATTAGCGGGAGTTACACCGGGGAGCTGTTTTTT. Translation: CASSISGSYTGELFF. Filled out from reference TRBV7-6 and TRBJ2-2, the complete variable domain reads GAGVSQSPRYKVTKRGQDVALRCDPISGHVSLYWYRQALGQGPEFLTYFNYEAQQDKSGLPNDRFSAERPEGSISTLTIQRTEQRDSAMYRCASSISGSYTGELFFGEGSRLTVL.